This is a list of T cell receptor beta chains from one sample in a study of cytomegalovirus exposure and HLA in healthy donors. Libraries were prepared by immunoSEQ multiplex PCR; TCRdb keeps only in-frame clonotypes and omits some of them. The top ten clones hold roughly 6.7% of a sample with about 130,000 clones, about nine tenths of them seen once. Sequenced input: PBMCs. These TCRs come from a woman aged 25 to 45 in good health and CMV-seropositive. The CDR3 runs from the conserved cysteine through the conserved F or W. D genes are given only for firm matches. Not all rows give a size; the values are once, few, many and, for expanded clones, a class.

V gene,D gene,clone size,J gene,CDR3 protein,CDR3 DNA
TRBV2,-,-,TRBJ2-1,CASSTVGNEQFF,TGTGCCAGCAGCACAGTAGGCAATGAGCAGTTCTTC
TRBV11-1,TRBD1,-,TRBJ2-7,CASSPSTGGFEQYF,TGTGCCAGCAGCCCGTCGACAGGGGGCTTCGAGCAGTACTTC
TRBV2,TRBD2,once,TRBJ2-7,CASFSGRGSEQYF,TGTGCCAGCTTTAGCGGGAGAGGGTCCGAGCAGTACTTC
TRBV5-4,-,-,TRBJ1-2,CASSFDSGNYGYTF,TGTGCCAGCAGCTTTGATTCAGGGAACTATGGCTACACCTTC
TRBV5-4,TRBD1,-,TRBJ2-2,CASSHPDRGVGTGELFF,TGTGCCAGCAGCCATCCGGACAGGGGGGTTGGCACCGGGGAGCTGTTTTTT
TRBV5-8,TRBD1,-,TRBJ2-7,CASSPTPGQGEEQYF,TGTGCCAGCAGCCCGACCCCGGGACAGGGTGAAGAGCAGTACTTC
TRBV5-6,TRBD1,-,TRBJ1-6,CASSLGWGQGNSPLHF,TGTGCCAGCAGCTTAGGATGGGGACAGGGAAATTCACCCCTCCACTTT
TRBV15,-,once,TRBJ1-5,CATSRGTPGNQPQHF,TGTGCCACCAGCAGAGGCACCCCAGGCAATCAGCCCCAGCATTTT
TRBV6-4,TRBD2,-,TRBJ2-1,CASKQSSGGAEQFF,TGTGCCAGCAAGCAGTCTAGCGGCGGGGCCGAGCAGTTCTTC
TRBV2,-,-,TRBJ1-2,CARTPGRGVGYTF,TGTGCCAGGACCCCGGGACGGGGGGTTGGCTACACCTTC
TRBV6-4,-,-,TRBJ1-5,CASSEGGNQPQHF,TGTGCCAGCAGTGAGGGCGGCAATCAGCCCCAGCATTTT
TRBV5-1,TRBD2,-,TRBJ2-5,CASSPPGLAGGAQETQYF,TGCGCCAGCAGCCCCCCGGGACTAGCGGGAGGAGCCCAAGAGACCCAGTACTTC
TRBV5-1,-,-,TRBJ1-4,CASSFGLQGEKLFF,TGCGCCAGCAGCTTTGGGCTCCAGGGCGAAAAACTGTTTTTT
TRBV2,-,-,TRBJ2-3,CASSTQGISVAQYF,TGTGCCAGCAGTACTCAGGGTATAAGTGTTGCGCAGTATTTT
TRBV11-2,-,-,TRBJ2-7,CASSLEGRDYEQYF,TGTGCCAGCAGCTTAGAAGGCAGGGACTACGAGCAGTACTTC
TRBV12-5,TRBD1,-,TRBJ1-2,CASGFRDRDYGYTF,TGTGCTAGTGGTTTCAGGGACAGGGACTATGGCTACACCTTC
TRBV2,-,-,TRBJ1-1,CASRRDINTEAFF,TGTGCCAGCAGGCGGGATATCAACACTGAAGCTTTCTTT
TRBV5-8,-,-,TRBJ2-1,CASSLVDEQFF,TGTGCCAGCAGCTTGGTCGATGAGCAGTTCTTC
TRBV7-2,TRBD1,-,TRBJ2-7,CASSLGGQAYEQYF,TGTGCCAGCAGCTTAGGGGGACAGGCCTACGAGCAGTACTTC
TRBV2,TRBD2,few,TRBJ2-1,CASSTGLAVFNEQFF,TGTGCCAGCAGTACGGGACTAGCGGTGTTCAATGAGCAGTTCTTC
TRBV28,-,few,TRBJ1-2,CASSLVGRRYGYTF,TGTGCCAGCAGTTTAGTAGGGAGGCGCTATGGCTACACCTTC
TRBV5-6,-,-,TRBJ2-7,CASSPGGYEQYF,TGTGCCAGCAGCCCCGGAGGGTACGAGCAGTACTTC
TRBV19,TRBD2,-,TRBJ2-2,CASSRFLSGRADTGELFF,TGTGCCAGTAGTCGATTCTTGAGCGGGAGGGCCGACACCGGGGAGCTGTTTTTT
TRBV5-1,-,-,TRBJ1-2,CASSLAGGHGYTF,TGCGCCAGCAGCTTGGCGGGAGGCCATGGCTACACCTTC
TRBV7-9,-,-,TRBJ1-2,CASTSGGLDYGYTF,TGTGCCAGCACCAGCGGGGGGCTCGACTATGGCTACACCTTC
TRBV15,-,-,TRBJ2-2,CATSRDHRDGELFF,TGTGCCACCAGCAGAGACCACAGAGACGGGGAGCTGTTTTTT
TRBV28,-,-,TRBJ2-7,CASSFTGPPYEQYF,TGTGCCAGCAGTTTTACAGGACCTCCCTACGAGCAGTACTTC
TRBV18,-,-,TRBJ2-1,CASSPPRAGSNYNEQFF,TGTGCCAGCTCACCACCGCGGGCGGGGAGTAACTACAATGAGCAGTTCTTC
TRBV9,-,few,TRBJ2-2,CASSVVAADRGELFF,TGTGCCAGCAGCGTAGTGGCGGCTGATAGGGGGGAGCTGTTTTTT
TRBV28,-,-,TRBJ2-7,CASSRQVNSYEQYF,TGTGCCAGCAGCCGACAGGTCAACTCCTACGAGCAGTACTTC
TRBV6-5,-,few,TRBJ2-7,CASSYRRGEQYF,TGTGCCAGCAGTTACCGTCGGGGCGAGCAGTACTTC
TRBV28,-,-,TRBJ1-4,CASNDPREKLFF,TGTGCCAGCAACGACCCGCGGGAAAAACTGTTTTTT
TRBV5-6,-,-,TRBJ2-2,CASSLAEEGATGELFF,TGTGCCAGCAGCTTGGCCGAAGAGGGAGCCACCGGGGAGCTGTTTTTT
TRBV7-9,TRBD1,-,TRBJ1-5,CASSLGTGATSRQPQHF,TGTGCCAGCAGCTTAGGGACAGGGGCCACCAGCCGTCAGCCCCAGCATTTT
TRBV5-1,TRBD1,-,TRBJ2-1,CASSSIQRTGAFYNEQFF,TGCGCCAGCAGCTCGATACAGCGGACAGGGGCTTTCTACAATGAGCAGTTCTTC
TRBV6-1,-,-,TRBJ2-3,CASSEAKSSTDTQYF,TGTGCCAGCAGTGAAGCCAAGAGTAGCACAGATACGCAGTATTTT
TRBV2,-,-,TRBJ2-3,CASFYSDTQYF,TGTGCCAGCTTCTATTCAGATACGCAGTATTTT
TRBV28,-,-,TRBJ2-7,CASSIGTPPYEQYF,TGTGCCAGCAGTATAGGGACACCTCCCTACGAGCAGTACTTC